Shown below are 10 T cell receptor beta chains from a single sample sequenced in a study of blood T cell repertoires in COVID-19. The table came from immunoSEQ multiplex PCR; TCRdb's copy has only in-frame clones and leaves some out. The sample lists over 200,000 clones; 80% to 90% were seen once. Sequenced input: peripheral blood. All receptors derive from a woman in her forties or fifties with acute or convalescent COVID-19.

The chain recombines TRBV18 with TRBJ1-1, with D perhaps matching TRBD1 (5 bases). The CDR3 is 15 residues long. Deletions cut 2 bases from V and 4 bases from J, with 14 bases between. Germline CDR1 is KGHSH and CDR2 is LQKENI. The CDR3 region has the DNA TGTGCCAGCTCACCATTGTCACCGGGGGGCACTGAAGCTTTCTTT. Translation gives CASSPLSPGGTEAFF.

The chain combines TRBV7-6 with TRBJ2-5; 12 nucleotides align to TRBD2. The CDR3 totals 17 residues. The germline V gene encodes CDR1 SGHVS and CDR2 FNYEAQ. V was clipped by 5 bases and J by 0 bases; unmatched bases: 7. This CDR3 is CASSHSRTSGNQETQYF. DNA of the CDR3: TGTGCCAGCAGCCATAGCAGGACTAGCGGGAACCAAGAGACCCAGTACTTC.

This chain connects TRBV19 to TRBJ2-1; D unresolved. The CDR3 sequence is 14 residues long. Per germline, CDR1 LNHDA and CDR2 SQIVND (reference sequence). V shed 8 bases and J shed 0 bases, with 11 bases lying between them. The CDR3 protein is CASSFGSSYNEQFF. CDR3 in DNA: TGTGCCAGTTCGTTCGGTAGCTCCTACAATGAGCAGTTCTTC.

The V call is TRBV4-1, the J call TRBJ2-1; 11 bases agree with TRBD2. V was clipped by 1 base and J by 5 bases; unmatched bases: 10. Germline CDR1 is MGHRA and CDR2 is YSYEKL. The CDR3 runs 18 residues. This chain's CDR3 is CASSQGTSGRPTNNEQFF. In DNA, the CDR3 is TGCGCCAGCAGCCAAGGGACTAGCGGGCGGCCCACCAACAATGAGCAGTTCTTC.

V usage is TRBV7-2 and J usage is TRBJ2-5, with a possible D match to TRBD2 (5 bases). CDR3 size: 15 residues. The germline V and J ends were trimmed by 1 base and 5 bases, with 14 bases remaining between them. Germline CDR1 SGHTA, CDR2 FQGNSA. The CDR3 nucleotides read TGTGCCAGCAGCTTAGTAGACTGGCGGGTGGAGACCCAGTACTTC. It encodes CASSLVDWRVETQYF.

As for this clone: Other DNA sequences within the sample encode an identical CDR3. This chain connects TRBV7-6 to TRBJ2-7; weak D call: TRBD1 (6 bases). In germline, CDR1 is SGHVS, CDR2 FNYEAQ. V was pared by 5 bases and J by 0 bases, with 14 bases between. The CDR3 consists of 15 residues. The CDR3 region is CASSRTTGSSYEQYF. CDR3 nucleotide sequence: TGTGCCAGCAGCCGAACTACAGGGTCCTCCTACGAGCAGTACTTC.

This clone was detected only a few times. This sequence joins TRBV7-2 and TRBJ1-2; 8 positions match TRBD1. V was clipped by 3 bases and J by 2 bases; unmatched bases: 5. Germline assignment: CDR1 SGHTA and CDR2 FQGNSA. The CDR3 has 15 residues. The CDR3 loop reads CASSFGQGANYGYTF. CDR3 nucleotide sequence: TGTGCCAGCAGCTTCGGACAGGGTGCGAACTATGGCTACACCTTC.

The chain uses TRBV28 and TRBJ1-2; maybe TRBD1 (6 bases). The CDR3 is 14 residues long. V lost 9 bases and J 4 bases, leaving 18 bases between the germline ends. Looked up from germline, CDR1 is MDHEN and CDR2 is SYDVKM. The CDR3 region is CASGTVDRLYGYTF. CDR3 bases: TGTGCCAGTGGGACCGTGGACAGACTCTATGGCTACACCTTC.

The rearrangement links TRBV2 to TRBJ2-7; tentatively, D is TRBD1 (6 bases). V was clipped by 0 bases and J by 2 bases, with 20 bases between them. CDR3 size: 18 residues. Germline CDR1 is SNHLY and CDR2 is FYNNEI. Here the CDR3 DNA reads TGTGCCAGCAGTGAAGCGGCCATGTACAGGGACGGGACCTACGAGCAGTACTTC. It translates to CASSEAAMYRDGTYEQYF.

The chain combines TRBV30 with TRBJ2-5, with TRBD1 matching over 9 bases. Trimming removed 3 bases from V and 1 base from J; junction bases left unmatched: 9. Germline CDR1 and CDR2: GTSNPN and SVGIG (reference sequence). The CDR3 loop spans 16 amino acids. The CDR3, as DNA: TGTGCCTGGAGCCAGTCCGGGACAGGGCTCCAAGAGACCCAGTACTTC. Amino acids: CAWSQSGTGLQETQYF.